These T cell receptor beta chains were read from a single sample in a study of blood T cell repertoires in COVID-19. TCRdb's table, derived via immunoSEQ multiplex PCR, lists solely in-frame clones and lacks some. Among 40,000 to 65,000 clones listed, roughly 86% were seen once. The sequencing sample was made of peripheral blood. These receptors came from a man in his 70s with active COVID-19. CDR3s include the opening cysteine and the closing phenylalanine or tryptophan. Fields, in order: J gene, D gene, clone size, V gene, CDR3 protein, CDR3 DNA. D genes are given only for firm matches. Size is stated for part of the rows, as once, few or many counts, or as a class when the clone is expanded.

J gene: TRBJ2-1; D gene: TRBD2; clone size: .; V gene: TRBV2; CDR3 protein: CASTPASGGASNEQFF; CDR3 DNA: TGTGCCAGCACCCCGGCTAGCGGGGGAGCCTCAAATGAGCAGTTCTTC
J gene: TRBJ1-4; D gene: .; clone size: .; V gene: TRBV13; CDR3 protein: CASSLEGVNEKLFF; CDR3 DNA: TGTGCCAGCAGCCTAGAGGGGGTGAATGAAAAACTGTTTTTT
J gene: TRBJ2-7; D gene: TRBD1; clone size: .; V gene: TRBV5-1; CDR3 protein: CASSSGPGTGSYEQYF; CDR3 DNA: TGCGCCAGCAGCTCCGGCCCCGGGACAGGCTCCTACGAGCAGTACTTC
J gene: TRBJ1-2; D gene: .; clone size: .; V gene: TRBV18; CDR3 protein: CASSLTYRDGYGYTF; CDR3 DNA: TGTGCCAGCTCACTTACTTACAGGGACGGCTATGGCTACACCTTC
J gene: TRBJ1-1; D gene: .; clone size: once; V gene: TRBV13; CDR3 protein: CASSKAWANTEAFF; CDR3 DNA: TGTGCCAGCAGCAAGGCCTGGGCGAACACTGAAGCTTTCTTT
J gene: TRBJ2-1; D gene: TRBD2; clone size: .; V gene: TRBV11-3; CDR3 protein: CASSSTPGLVNNEQFF; CDR3 DNA: TGTGCCAGCAGCTCTACCCCGGGACTAGTTAATAATGAGCAGTTCTTC
J gene: TRBJ2-3; D gene: TRBD2; clone size: .; V gene: TRBV5-1; CDR3 protein: CASSSASGGVDTQYF; CDR3 DNA: TGCGCCAGCAGCTCCGCTAGCGGGGGGGTAGATACGCAGTATTTT
J gene: TRBJ1-2; D gene: .; clone size: few; V gene: TRBV7-2; CDR3 protein: CASSLDLGPYGYTF; CDR3 DNA: TGTGCCAGCAGCTTAGACCTGGGCCCCTATGGCTACACCTTC
J gene: TRBJ1-2; D gene: TRBD1; clone size: few; V gene: TRBV7-9; CDR3 protein: CASSSLGQNYGYTF; CDR3 DNA: TGTGCCAGCAGCTCACTGGGACAGAACTATGGCTACACCTTC
J gene: TRBJ2-6; D gene: TRBD1; clone size: .; V gene: TRBV7-3; CDR3 protein: CASSPRGQGSSGANVLTF; CDR3 DNA: TGTGCCAGCAGCCCCCGGGGACAGGGTAGCTCTGGGGCCAACGTCCTGACTTTC
J gene: TRBJ1-2; D gene: .; clone size: .; V gene: TRBV5-8; CDR3 protein: CASSLFTIQGHYGYTF; CDR3 DNA: TGTGCCAGCAGCTTGTTCACGATACAGGGACACTATGGCTACACCTTC
J gene: TRBJ2-3; D gene: .; clone size: .; V gene: TRBV3-1/TRBV3-2; CDR3 protein: CASSQARRVPGIF; CDR3 DNA: TGTGCCAGCAGCCAAGCCCGGCGGGTCCCGGGGATTTTT
J gene: TRBJ2-1; D gene: TRBD2; clone size: .; V gene: TRBV9; CDR3 protein: CASSVASGGNEQFF; CDR3 DNA: TGTGCCAGCAGCGTAGCTTCGGGAGGCAATGAGCAGTTCTTC
J gene: TRBJ1-2; D gene: .; clone size: few; V gene: TRBV2; CDR3 protein: CASSLQGGGGYTF; CDR3 DNA: TGTGCCAGCAGCCTACAGGGTGGTGGTGGCTACACCTTC
J gene: TRBJ1-2; D gene: .; clone size: once; V gene: TRBV5-5; CDR3 protein: CASSLEPKGSGYTF; CDR3 DNA: TGTGCCAGCAGCTTGGAACCCAAAGGGAGCGGCTACACCTTC
J gene: TRBJ1-4; D gene: .; clone size: .; V gene: TRBV19; CDR3 protein: CASHPGPRLQTNEKLFF; CDR3 DNA: TGTGCCAGTCACCCAGGCCCCAGATTGCAAACTAATGAAAAACTGTTTTTT
J gene: TRBJ2-1; D gene: .; clone size: .; V gene: TRBV6-6; CDR3 protein: CASSYGRNEQFF; CDR3 DNA: TGTGCCAGCAGTTACGGGCGCAATGAGCAGTTCTTC
J gene: TRBJ1-1; D gene: .; clone size: .; V gene: TRBV7-9; CDR3 protein: CASSPLAGGTEAFF; CDR3 DNA: TGTGCCAGCAGCCCCTTGGCGGGAGGCACTGAAGCTTTCTTT
J gene: TRBJ1-2; D gene: TRBD1; clone size: .; V gene: TRBV7-9; CDR3 protein: CASSQPTGRSYGYTF; CDR3 DNA: TGTGCCAGCAGCCAACCGACAGGGCGAAGCTATGGCTACACCTTC
J gene: TRBJ2-3; D gene: TRBD1; clone size: .; V gene: TRBV4-1; CDR3 protein: CASSREDRGADTQYF; CDR3 DNA: TGCGCCAGCAGCCGGGAGGACAGGGGCGCAGATACGCAGTATTTT
J gene: TRBJ2-2; D gene: TRBD1; clone size: .; V gene: TRBV6-5; CDR3 protein: CASSYSGTGVTGELFF; CDR3 DNA: TGTGCCAGCAGTTACTCTGGGACAGGGGTCACCGGGGAGCTGTTTTTT
J gene: TRBJ1-4; D gene: .; clone size: .; V gene: TRBV24-1; CDR3 protein: CATSELPSLADNEKLFF; CDR3 DNA: TGTGCCACCAGTGAGCTCCCCTCTTTGGCGGATAATGAAAAACTGTTTTTT
J gene: TRBJ1-2; D gene: .; clone size: .; V gene: TRBV3-1/TRBV3-2; CDR3 protein: CASSQEQHYGYTF; CDR3 DNA: TGTGCCAGCAGCCAAGAACAGCACTATGGCTACACCTTC
J gene: TRBJ1-1; D gene: .; clone size: .; V gene: TRBV14; CDR3 protein: CASSQDILDTEAFF; CDR3 DNA: TGTGCCAGCAGCCAGGACATACTGGACACTGAAGCTTTCTTT
J gene: TRBJ2-6; D gene: .; clone size: .; V gene: TRBV20-1; CDR3 protein: CSASPQALISGANVLTF; CDR3 DNA: TGCAGTGCTAGTCCTCAGGCGCTAATCTCTGGGGCCAACGTCCTGACTTTC
J gene: TRBJ1-5; D gene: TRBD1; clone size: .; V gene: TRBV5-1; CDR3 protein: CASRQGPNQPQHF; CDR3 DNA: TGCGCCAGCCGACAGGGCCCAAATCAGCCCCAGCATTTT
J gene: TRBJ2-1; D gene: TRBD2; clone size: .; V gene: TRBV7-9; CDR3 protein: CASSVSGGRYNEQFF; CDR3 DNA: TGTGCCAGCAGCGTCAGCGGGGGGCGCTACAATGAGCAGTTCTTC
J gene: TRBJ1-1; D gene: .; clone size: once; V gene: TRBV18; CDR3 protein: CASSPREVKNTEAFF; CDR3 DNA: TGTGCCAGCTCACCAAGGGAGGTAAAGAACACTGAAGCTTTCTTT
J gene: TRBJ2-5; D gene: TRBD2; clone size: once; V gene: TRBV7-2; CDR3 protein: CASSSQLAGGEETQYF; CDR3 DNA: TGTGCCAGCAGCTCCCAACTAGCGGGGGGTGAAGAGACCCAGTACTTC
J gene: TRBJ2-5; D gene: .; clone size: .; V gene: TRBV5-4; CDR3 protein: CASRPGEGETQYF; CDR3 DNA: TGTGCCAGCAGGCCGGGGGAAGGGGAGACCCAGTACTTC
J gene: TRBJ2-5; D gene: TRBD2; clone size: .; V gene: TRBV6-2/TRBV6-3; CDR3 protein: CASSYGLDSGGQETQYF; CDR3 DNA: TGTGCCAGCAGTTACGGGTTGGATAGCGGGGGACAAGAGACCCAGTACTTC
J gene: TRBJ1-2; D gene: .; clone size: .; V gene: TRBV27; CDR3 protein: CASSLGGARDYTF; CDR3 DNA: TGTGCCAGCAGCTTGGGAGGGGCGCGGGACTACACCTTC
J gene: TRBJ1-1; D gene: .; clone size: .; V gene: TRBV19; CDR3 protein: CASSTGRTEAFF; CDR3 DNA: TGTGCCAGTAGTACAGGCCGCACTGAAGCTTTCTTT
J gene: TRBJ1-2; D gene: TRBD1; clone size: once; V gene: TRBV19; CDR3 protein: CASSPTTGGTLYGYTF; CDR3 DNA: TGTGCCAGTAGTCCTACGACAGGGGGAACACTCTATGGCTACACCTTC